The rows below give T cell receptor beta chains drawn from one sample of a study of T cells in localized non-small cell lung cancer. Using immunoSEQ multiplex PCR, the repertoire was profiled, and TCRdb retains in-frame clones only, with some absent. The sample holds about 24,000 clones, about nine tenths seen once. Sample: peripheral blood mononuclear cells, taken before any cancer treatment. These receptors originate from a woman aged 35 to 70 with stage III lung adenocarcinoma. Each CDR3 is given with its conserved first and last residue.

V: TRBV9; J: TRBJ2-3; CDR3: CASSQRGGDTQYF
V: TRBV7-9; J: TRBJ1-4; CDR3: CASSLEVGTGDEKLFF
V: TRBV5-1; J: TRBJ1-3; CDR3: CASSLARPPDTIYF
V: TRBV7-8; J: TRBJ1-2; CDR3: CASSLGPGSPYGYTF
V: TRBV7-9; J: TRBJ1-5; CDR3: CASSPTMGNQPQHF
V: TRBV7-2; J: TRBJ2-7; CDR3: CASSLTSGGNSYEQYF
V: TRBV7-6; J: TRBJ1-6; CDR3: CASSAYNSPLHF
V: TRBV5-6; J: TRBJ2-5; CDR3: CASSLVPAETQYF
V: TRBV6-6; J: TRBJ1-2; CDR3: CASSPGQNYGYTF
V: TRBV27; J: TRBJ1-1; CDR3: CASSLDRTNTEAFF
V: TRBV5-4; J: TRBJ2-1; CDR3: CASSPGTSGRIPYNEQFF
V: TRBV29-1; J: TRBJ2-2; CDR3: CSVGGGETGELFF
V: TRBV11-3; J: TRBJ2-1; CDR3: CASSLMTGLGSYNEQFF
V: TRBV6-1; J: TRBJ2-7; CDR3: CASKGSSQADEQYF
V: TRBV29-1; J: TRBJ1-2; CDR3: CSVEELGSGYTF
V: TRBV6-6; J: TRBJ1-4; CDR3: CASSYSQGLSNEKLFF
V: TRBV19; J: TRBJ2-2; CDR3: CASSIDTSGSRELFF
V: TRBV27; J: TRBJ1-1; CDR3: CASSPYRRNTEAFF
V: TRBV5-6; J: TRBJ2-7; CDR3: CASSLGGTTTYEQYF
V: TRBV2; J: TRBJ2-3; CDR3: CASSPLVSTDTQYF
V: TRBV2; J: TRBJ1-1; CDR3: CATTQGENTEAFF
V: TRBV6-5; J: TRBJ2-1; CDR3: CASSYSSGRNYNEQFF
V: TRBV6-5; J: TRBJ1-3; CDR3: CASSALPGAGNTIYF
V: TRBV14; J: TRBJ1-5; CDR3: CASSQGNQPQHF
V: TRBV29-1; J: TRBJ2-7; CDR3: CSVEGVPTYEQYF
V: TRBV10-3; J: TRBJ2-7; CDR3: CAIRTTGGQYF
V: TRBV23-1; J: TRBJ1-2; CDR3: CASTQNRELYEGYTF
V: TRBV6-5; J: TRBJ1-2; CDR3: CASSYSTSSGYTF
V: TRBV6-5; J: TRBJ1-3; CDR3: CASRGAGLGNTIYF
V: TRBV19; J: TRBJ2-3; CDR3: CASSIAGSTDTQYF
V: TRBV9; J: TRBJ1-2; CDR3: CASSPRGPGLYGYTF
V: TRBV9; J: TRBJ2-1; CDR3: CASSVGDPLLPEQFF
V: TRBV5-4; J: TRBJ2-5; CDR3: CASSLGGGQGSSETQYF
V: TRBV5-1; J: TRBJ1-1; CDR3: CASSLAKGEGPDMEAFF
V: TRBV5-1; J: TRBJ2-3; CDR3: CASSLGQGPDTQYF
V: TRBV6-5; J: TRBJ1-1; CDR3: CASSRGRGESFF
V: TRBV5-4; J: TRBJ2-5; CDR3: CASSLGLASQETQYF
V: TRBV10-2; J: TRBJ2-6; CDR3: CASSEPFGALGLSGANVLTF
V: TRBV7-9; J: TRBJ1-2; CDR3: CASSLGAEQGYGYTF
V: TRBV6-5; J: TRBJ2-7; CDR3: CASSRPGQSSYEQYF
V: TRBV4-1; J: TRBJ1-5; CDR3: CASSQDRRGGMRNQPQHF